The 19 T cell receptor beta chains presented below share a single source sample, sequenced in a study of cytomegalovirus exposure and HLA in healthy donors. The PCR used 60 Vbeta and 13 Jbeta primers. The table came from immunoSEQ multiplex PCR; TCRdb's copy has only in-frame clones and leaves some out. The top ten hold 1% to 1.5% of the sample, which has around 170,000 clones, about 84% seen once. Material: PBMCs. The receptors shown here come from a man aged 50 to 59 in good health and CMV-seropositive.

The chain links TRBV30 to TRBJ2-1; 9 nucleotides agree with TRBD2. Germline CDR1 and CDR2: GTSNPN and SVGIG (reference sequence). The CDR3 runs 15 residues. The V gene end was trimmed by 3 bases and the J gene end by 3 bases; junction bases not matched to a gene: 6. As DNA, the CDR3 is TGTGCCTGGAGGGTCGGAGCGGGGGGCTACAATGAGCAGTTCTTC. This encodes CAWRVGAGGYNEQFF.

V and J are TRBV29-1 and TRBJ2-3; a weak D match, TRBD2 (5 bases). V shed 0 bases and J shed 4 bases, with 14 bases lying between them. The germline V gene encodes CDR1 SQVTM and CDR2 ANQGSEA. This CDR3 has 15 residues. Here the CDR3 reads CSVEDAGSTSDTQYF. The CDR3 DNA sequence: TGCAGCGTTGAAGACGCGGGCTCGACCTCAGATACGCAGTATTTT.

The rearrangement links TRBV19 to TRBJ1-1, with D maybe TRBD1 (6 bases). The length of the CDR3 is 13 residues. Trimming stripped 6 bases from V and 4 bases from J, with 12 bases between. Germline lookup yields CDR1 LNHDA and CDR2 SQIVND (reference sequence). The CDR3 bases are TGTGCCAGTAGAGGGGGACCGGGCACTGAAGCTTTCTTT. Encoded protein: CASRGGPGTEAFF.

The CDR3 is CASSSGAFGDIQYF. Written as DNA, the CDR3 is TGTGCCAGCAGTTCTGGGGCGTTCGGAGACATTCAGTACTTC. V and J are TRBV6-5 and TRBJ2-4; possible D gene TRBD1, 5 bases. Germline-derived CDR1 and CDR2 are MNHEY and SVGAGI. The CDR3 extends over 14 amino acids. The V end was cut by 4 bases, the J end by 8 bases, with 15 bases between.

V is TRBV7-9 and J is TRBJ2-2; D is perhaps TRBD1 (6 bases). The V and J ends lost 10 bases and 3 bases respectively, with 18 bases between them. The CDR3 covers 15 residues. In germline, CDR1 is SEHNR, CDR2 FQNEAQ (reference sequence). This CDR3 is CAIPDSSQDTGELFF. The CDR3 nucleotides read TGTGCCATTCCGGACAGTTCACAGGACACCGGGGAGCTGTTTTTT.

The chain is built from TRBV7-9 and TRBJ2-5; tentatively, D is TRBD2 (5 bases). The DNA end lines up better with TRBJ2-7; the J call may be wrong. The germline CDR1 and CDR2 sequences are SEHNR and FQNEAQ (reference sequence). The CDR3 covers 13 residues. For the CDR3, the DNA is TGTGCCAGCAGCCCGCTACTAGGAGCCGAGCAGTACTTC. It encodes CASSPLLGAEQYF.

In its sample, this clone was seen a few times. V is TRBV2 and J is TRBJ1-1, with D unclear. Trimming took off 4 bases at V and 1 base at J, with 10 bases between the two ends. The CDR3 loop spans 14 amino acids. Germline loops: CDR1 SNHLY, CDR2 FYNNEI. The CDR3 DNA is TGTGCCAGCAGTGGGCTGGCAGGGAACACTGAAGCTTTCTTT. Encoded protein: CASSGLAGNTEAFF. Looking up the rest from reference TRBV2 and TRBJ1-1 gives the full variable domain: EPEVTQTPSHQVTQMGQEVILRCVPISNHLYFYWYRQILGQKVEFLVSFYNNEISEKSEIFDDQFSVERPDGSNFTLKIRSTKLEDSAMYFCASSGLAGNTEAFFGQGTRLTVV.

The chain recombines TRBV2 with TRBJ1-2; 7 bases are shared with TRBD1. The V segment lost 8 bases and the J segment 8 bases; nucleotides outside the gene matches: 5. There are 11 residues in the CDR3. Germline V gene data show CDR1 as SNHLY and CDR2 as FYNNEI. The CDR3 sequence is CASGDRGGYTF. The CDR3, as DNA: TGTGCCAGCGGGGACAGAGGGGGCTACACCTTC.

This clone appeared a few times. This chain links TRBV7-2 with TRBJ2-7, with D hard to call. Germline V gives CDR1 SGHTA, CDR2 FQGNSA. The CDR3 is 15 amino acids. Between the trimmed V and J ends, which lost 0 bases and 0 bases, there was a span of 9 bases. Written as DNA, the CDR3 is TGTGCCAGCAGCTTAGCGCAGGTGGGCTCCTACGAGCAGTACTTC. As protein: CASSLAQVGSYEQYF. The full variable domain, rest sourced from reference TRBV7-2 and TRBJ2-7, is GAGVSQSPSNKVTEKGKDVELRCDPISGHTALYWYRQSLGQGLEFLIYFQGNSAPDKSGLPSDRFSAERTGGSVSTLTIQRTQQEDSAVYLCASSLAQVGSYEQYFGPGTRLTVT.

This chain connects TRBV25-1 to TRBJ1-4; D remains unclear. Trimming took 1 base from V and 7 from J, leaving 7 bases between them. The CDR3 has 13 amino acids. CDR1 MGHDK and CDR2 SYGVNS come from the germline V gene. The DNA of the CDR3 is TGTGCCAGCAGTGAATCCCCGGGTGAAAAACTGTTTTTT. It specifies CASSESPGEKLFF.

This clone was recorded only once. The V and J genes are TRBV6-5 and TRBJ2-5, with 9 positions matching TRBD2. V shed 1 base and J 9 bases; nucleotides not matched to a gene: 12. The CDR3 extends over 16 amino acids. In germline, CDR1 is MNHEY, CDR2 SVGAGI. CDR3 DNA sequence: TGTGCCAGCAGTTACTATCCAGCGGGGGGCTCTGGGGCCCAGTACTTC. Protein: CASSYYPAGGSGAQYF.

This chain links TRBV11-2 with TRBJ1-1, with TRBD1 matching over 7 bases. V lost 5 bases to trimming and J lost 1 base; unmatched junction nucleotides: 1. CDR3 length: 13 residues. Germline loops: CDR1 SGHAT, CDR2 FQNNGV. The CDR3 sequence is CASSRDRNTEAFF. CDR3 nucleotides: TGTGCCAGCAGCCGGGACAGGAACACTGAAGCTTTCTTT. The full variable domain, with the rest looked up from reference TRBV11-2 and TRBJ1-1, is EAGVAQSPRYKIIEKRQSVAFWCNPISGHATLYWYQQILGQGPKLLIQFQNNGVVDDSQLPKDRFSAERLKGVDSTLKIQPAKLEDSAVYLCASSRDRNTEAFFGQGTRLTVV.

This clone showed up just once. The chain links TRBV6-1 to TRBJ2-7; 9 bases agree with TRBD2. The CDR3 has 13 amino acids. Germline CDR1 reads MNHNS; CDR2 reads SASEGT. Losses at the gene ends were 4 bases for V and 5 bases for J; bases not matched to a gene: 3. The CDR3 sequence: CASSALAGHEQYF. CDR3 in DNA: TGTGCCAGCAGTGCCCTAGCGGGACACGAGCAGTACTTC.

The chain has TRBV2 and TRBJ2-4; possibly TRBD2 for D (5 bases). The V and J ends lost 7 bases and 0 bases respectively, with 28 bases between them. This CDR3 spans 20 amino acids. Germline V gene sequence: CDR1 SNHLY, CDR2 FYNNEI. CDR3 loop: CASKRSSQKHSVEAKNIQYF. For the CDR3, the DNA is TGTGCCAGCAAGCGATCTAGCCAAAAACATTCAGTTGAAGCCAAAAACATTCAGTACTTC. Full variable domain (outside the CDR3, taken from reference TRBV2 and TRBJ2-4): EPEVTQTPSHQVTQMGQEVILRCVPISNHLYFYWYRQILGQKVEFLVSFYNNEISEKSEIFDDQFSVERPDGSNFTLKIRSTKLEDSAMYFCASKRSSQKHSVEAKNIQYFGAGTRLSVL.

The chain has TRBV27 and TRBJ1-5, with TRBD1 identical over 8 bases. Germline CDR1 and CDR2: MNHEY and SMNVEV (reference sequence). V was pared by 6 bases and J by 7 bases, with 2 bases of the junction left unmatched. This CDR3 spans 12 amino acids. CDR3 loop: CASRQGGQPQHF. The CDR3 DNA reads TGTGCCAGCAGACAGGGGGGACAGCCCCAGCATTTT.

The V call is TRBV6-1, the J call TRBJ2-1, with TRBD2 identical over 9 bases. Germline V gene data show CDR1 as MNHNS and CDR2 as SASEGT. V trimming: 3 bases; J trimming: 9 bases; junction bases outside the gene matches: 6. The CDR3 covers 14 residues. The CDR3 loop reads CASSDGSGGFEQFF. CDR3 DNA sequence: TGTGCCAGCAGTGATGGAAGCGGGGGGTTTGAGCAGTTCTTC.

In its sample, this clone was seen once. Different DNA sequences within this sample yield the same CDR3. V gene TRBV7-9 combines with J gene TRBJ1-1; D gene unclear. The CDR3 is 13 amino acids. Trimming shortened V by 2 bases and J by 1 base, and 5 bases separated the two germline ends. CDR1 and CDR2 (germline): SEHNR, FQNEAQ (reference sequence). This chain's CDR3 is CASSLTGNTEAFF. The CDR3 DNA is TGTGCCAGCAGCTTAACGGGGAACACTGAAGCTTTCTTT.

The chain carries TRBV27 and TRBJ1-5; no firm D call. The CDR3 consists of 15 residues. V was pared by 4 bases and J by 3 bases, with 13 bases between. Looked up from germline, CDR1 is MNHEY and CDR2 is SMNVEV (reference sequence). The CDR3 loop is CASSSTGRNNQPQHF. The CDR3 region has the DNA TGTGCCAGCAGTTCCACCGGGAGGAACAATCAGCCCCAGCATTTT.

This chain uses TRBV9 with TRBJ2-3, with 8 bases identical to TRBD2. The CDR3 spans 18 residues. The germline gives CDR1 SGDLS, CDR2 YYNGEE. V trimming: 0 bases; J trimming: 4 bases; junction bases outside the gene matches: 13. CDR3 protein: CASSVGDASRGGSDTQYF. The CDR3, as DNA: TGTGCCAGCAGCGTAGGGGACGCGAGCCGGGGGGGCTCAGATACGCAGTATTTT.